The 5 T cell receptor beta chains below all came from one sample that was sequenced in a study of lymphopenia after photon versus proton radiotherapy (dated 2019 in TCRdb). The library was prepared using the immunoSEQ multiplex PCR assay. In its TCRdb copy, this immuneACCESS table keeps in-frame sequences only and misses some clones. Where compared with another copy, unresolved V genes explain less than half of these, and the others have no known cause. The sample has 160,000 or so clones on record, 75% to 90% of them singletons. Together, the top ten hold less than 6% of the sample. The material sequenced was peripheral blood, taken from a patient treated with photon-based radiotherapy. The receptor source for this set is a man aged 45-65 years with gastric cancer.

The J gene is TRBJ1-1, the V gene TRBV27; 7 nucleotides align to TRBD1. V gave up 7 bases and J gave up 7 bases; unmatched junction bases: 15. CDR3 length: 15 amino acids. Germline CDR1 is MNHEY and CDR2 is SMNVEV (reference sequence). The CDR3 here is CASTPMTGILGEAFF. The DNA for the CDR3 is TGTGCCAGCACCCCAATGACAGGGATCCTCGGTGAAGCTTTCTTT.

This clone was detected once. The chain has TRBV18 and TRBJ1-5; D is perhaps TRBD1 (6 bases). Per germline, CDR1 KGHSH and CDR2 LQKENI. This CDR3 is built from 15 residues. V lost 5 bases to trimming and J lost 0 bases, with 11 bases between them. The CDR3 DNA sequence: TGTGCCAGCTCAAGACAGGCTCATAGCAATCAGCCCCAGCATTTT. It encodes CASSRQAHSNQPQHF.

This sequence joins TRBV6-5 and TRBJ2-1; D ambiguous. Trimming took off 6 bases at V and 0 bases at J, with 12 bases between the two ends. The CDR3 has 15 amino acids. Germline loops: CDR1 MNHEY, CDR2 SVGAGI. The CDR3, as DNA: TGTGCCAGCAGAGACTTCAGAGGCTCCTACAATGAGCAGTTCTTC. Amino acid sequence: CASRDFRGSYNEQFF.

CDR3 residues: CASQGGLLTDANTGELFF. CDR3 bases: TGCGCCAGCCAGGGAGGGCTACTGACAGACGCGAACACCGGGGAGCTGTTTTTT. V is TRBV5-1 and J is TRBJ2-2; 7 bases are shared with TRBD2. J was trimmed by 0 bases and V by 7 bases; bases with no gene match: 15. The V gene's germline CDR1 is SGHRS and CDR2 YFSETQ. The CDR3 is 18 amino acids.

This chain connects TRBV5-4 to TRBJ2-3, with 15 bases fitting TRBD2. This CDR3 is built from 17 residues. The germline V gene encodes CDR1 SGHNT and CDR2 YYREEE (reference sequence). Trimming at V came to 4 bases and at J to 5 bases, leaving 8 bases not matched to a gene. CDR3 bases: TGTGCCAGCAGCCCAAGGACTAGCGGGAGGGCCCGAGATACGCAGTATTTT. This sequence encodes CASSPRTSGRARDTQYF.